This is a list of T cell receptor beta chains from one sample in a study of blood T cell repertoires in COVID-19. Sequencing was performed with immunoSEQ multiplex PCR; in TCRdb, only in-frame clones are kept and a portion is missing. The sample lists 150,000 or so clones; around 83% were seen once. The material sequenced was PBMCs or T cells enriched from blood (not recorded which). The receptor set was obtained from a woman aged 45-60 years in a cohort exposed to, infected with or recovered from COVID-19 (not recorded which). The CDR3 runs from the conserved cysteine through the conserved F or W. Fields, in order: clone size, D gene, V gene, J gene, CDR3 protein, CDR3 DNA. The D gene is left open where the match is weak. Only part of the rows carry a size: once, few, many, or a class if the clone is expanded.

>-|-|TRBV7-9|TRBJ1-1
CASSPQGGGTEAFF
TGTGCCAGCAGCCCACAGGGAGGGGGCACTGAAGCTTTCTTT
>-|-|TRBV9|TRBJ2-1
CASSVASVSYNEQFF
TGTGCCAGCAGCGTAGCTAGCGTTTCTTACAATGAGCAGTTCTTC
>-|TRBD2|TRBV20-1|TRBJ2-7
CSASLGDYSYEQYF
TGCAGTGCTAGTTTGGGGGACTACTCCTACGAGCAGTACTTC
>few|-|TRBV4-1|TRBJ1-2
CASSTDQTDYGYTF
TGCGCCAGTTCCACAGACCAGACCGACTATGGCTACACCTTC
>-|TRBD1|TRBV28|TRBJ2-7
CASSSRRQQQGPTYEQYF
TGTGCCAGCAGTTCGAGACGACAGCAACAGGGGCCTACCTACGAGCAGTACTTC
>-|-|TRBV6-1|TRBJ1-2
CASSEAGEVGGYTF
TGTGCCAGCAGTGAAGCAGGGGAGGTTGGTGGCTACACCTTC
>few|TRBD1|TRBV15|TRBJ1-6
CATSSRDRGGSNNSPLHF
TGTGCCACCAGCAGCCGGGACAGAGGGGGGTCGAATAATTCACCCCTCCACTTT
>-|TRBD1|TRBV19|TRBJ1-1
CASSQQGEAFF
TGTGCCAGTAGCCAACAGGGGGAAGCTTTCTTT
>-|TRBD1|TRBV19|TRBJ1-6
CASTGGAHNSPLHF
TGTGCCAGTACAGGGGGCGCCCATAATTCACCCCTCCACTTT
>-|-|TRBV20-1|TRBJ2-7
CSARMGAEQYF
TGCAGTGCTAGGATGGGGGCCGAGCAGTACTTC
>once|TRBD1|TRBV19|TRBJ2-7
CASSVGTGYEQYF
TGTGCCAGTAGTGTCGGGACAGGGTACGAGCAGTACTTC
>-|TRBD2|TRBV6-4|TRBJ2-7
CASYHSRGGSSYEQYF
TGTGCCAGCTACCACTCCCGGGGCGGGAGCTCCTACGAGCAGTACTTC
>once|-|TRBV3-1/TRBV3-2|TRBJ2-7
CASSQEFQASYEQYF
TGTGCCAGCAGCCAAGAATTCCAGGCCTCCTACGAGCAGTACTTC
>-|-|TRBV19|TRBJ2-1
CASSARLRPREQFF
TGTGCCAGTAGCGCCCGTCTGAGGCCACGCGAGCAGTTCTTC
>few|-|TRBV15|TRBJ2-3
CATSRDGPQGTQYF
TGTGCCACCAGCAGAGATGGCCCCCAGGGTACGCAGTATTTT
>-|-|TRBV7-9|TRBJ1-1
CASSLGTRDTEAFF
TGTGCCAGCAGCTTAGGGACGAGGGACACTGAAGCTTTCTTT
>-|-|TRBV6-5|TRBJ2-1
CASSYSWQGNEQFF
TGTGCCAGCAGTTACTCTTGGCAGGGCAATGAGCAGTTCTTC
>-|TRBD2|TRBV7-3|TRBJ2-1
CASSIRTSGLGEQFF
TGTGCCAGCAGCATACGGACTAGCGGCCTAGGTGAGCAGTTCTTC
>-|-|TRBV7-3|TRBJ1-5
CASSTDSNQPQHF
TGTGCCAGCAGCACCGACAGTAATCAGCCCCAGCATTTT
>-|-|TRBV18|TRBJ1-6
CASSLGHESSYNSPLHF
TGTGCCAGCTCACTCGGACACGAGAGCTCCTATAATTCACCCCTCCACTTT